Listed below are T cell receptor beta chains from one sample, sequenced in a study of blood T cell repertoires in COVID-19. TCRdb's copy holds only in-frame clones and misses some; the assay was immunoSEQ multiplex PCR. In the table there are roughly 230,000 clones, roughly 89% of which are singletons. Sample: peripheral blood. The receptors originated from a woman aged 40 to 50 who had recovered from COVID-19. The CDR3 runs from the conserved cysteine through the conserved F or W. The D gene is left open where the match is weak. Size tells how often a clone was seen (once, few, many) or the class of an expanded clone, and some rows leave it out.

D gene	clone size	V gene	J gene	CDR3 protein	CDR3 DNA
-	-	TRBV5-4	TRBJ1-3	CASSNGGRVGNTIYF	TGTGCCAGCAGCAACGGGGGGCGAGTTGGAAACACCATATATTTT
-	-	TRBV18	TRBJ1-2	CASSPTGTAGYGYTF	TGTGCCAGCTCACCTACCGGGACGGCGGGATATGGCTACACCTTC
-	-	TRBV7-6	TRBJ2-5	CASSLVQGQETQYF	TGTGCCAGCAGCTTAGTTCAGGGCCAAGAGACCCAGTACTTC
TRBD1	-	TRBV30	TRBJ2-7	CACDAGGYEQYF	TGTGCCTGCGATGCAGGGGGCTACGAGCAGTACTTC
TRBD2	-	TRBV27	TRBJ2-1	CASSAGLAGYNEQFF	TGTGCCAGCAGCGCGGGACTAGCGGGATACAATGAGCAGTTCTTC
TRBD1	-	TRBV2	TRBJ2-5	CASQGQGHQETQYF	TGTGCCAGCCAGGGACAGGGCCACCAAGAGACCCAGTACTTC
TRBD1	once	TRBV25-1	TRBJ2-3	CASSGDRGTDTQYF	TGTGCCAGCAGTGGGGACAGGGGCACAGATACGCAGTATTTT
-	-	TRBV14	TRBJ2-3	CASSQDGGPSTDTQYF	TGTGCCAGCAGCCAAGACGGGGGGCCTAGCACAGATACGCAGTATTTT
-	-	TRBV2	TRBJ1-5	CASRQGINQPQHF	TGTGCCAGCAGACAGGGTATCAATCAGCCCCAGCATTTT
-	once	TRBV7-9	TRBJ1-4	CASKKERQGEKLFF	TGTGCCAGCAAAAAGGAGAGGCAAGGTGAAAAACTGTTTTTT
-	-	TRBV25-1	TRBJ1-1	CASRGGGTDEAFF	TGTGCCAGCAGGGGGGGAGGAACAGATGAAGCTTTCTTT
-	-	TRBV4-2	TRBJ2-3	CASSQERGMGDTQYF	TGTGCCAGCAGCCAAGAAAGGGGAATGGGAGATACGCAGTATTTT
-	-	TRBV18	TRBJ1-2	CASSRAGDGYTF	TGTGCCAGCTCACGCGCAGGGGATGGCTACACCTTC
-	once	TRBV9	TRBJ1-1	CASSVGPSWRAMNTEAFF	TGTGCCAGCAGCGTGGGCCCCTCGTGGAGGGCGATGAACACTGAAGCTTTCTTT
TRBD1	-	TRBV7-9	TRBJ2-7	CASSPGGSSYEQYF	TGTGCCAGCAGCCCAGGGGGCTCCTCCTACGAGCAGTACTTC
-	-	TRBV28	TRBJ2-5	CASSLIGTRGTQYF	TGTGCCAGCAGTTTAATAGGGACCAGGGGGACCCAGTACTTC
-	-	TRBV6-2/TRBV6-3	TRBJ1-1	CASSYPVGSMNTEAFF	TGTGCCAGCAGTTACCCCGTTGGGAGCATGAACACTGAAGCTTTCTTT
TRBD2	-	TRBV7-2	TRBJ2-5	CASSSRLAGLSWETQYF	TGTGCCAGCAGCTCAAGACTAGCGGGGCTAAGCTGGGAGACCCAGTACTTC
-	-	TRBV7-9	TRBJ2-1	CASSLVLQSSGVNEQFF	TGTGCCAGCAGCTTAGTACTCCAGAGTTCGGGAGTCAATGAGCAGTTCTTC
TRBD1	-	TRBV19	TRBJ1-1	CASSKRTDREAAFF	TGTGCCAGTAGCAAAAGGACGGACAGGGAGGCCGCTTTCTTT
-	-	TRBV3-1/TRBV3-2	TRBJ1-5	CASSRGGRAQPQHF	TGTGCCAGCAGCCGGGGGGGGAGGGCTCAGCCCCAGCATTTT
-	-	TRBV6-1	TRBJ2-7	CASSVQGLGNRGEQYF	TGTGCCAGCAGTGTACAGGGCCTGGGGAATCGAGGCGAGCAGTACTTC
TRBD1	-	TRBV7-2	TRBJ1-2	CASSSNRQGIRGYTF	TGTGCCAGCAGTTCGAATAGACAGGGAATAAGAGGCTACACCTTC